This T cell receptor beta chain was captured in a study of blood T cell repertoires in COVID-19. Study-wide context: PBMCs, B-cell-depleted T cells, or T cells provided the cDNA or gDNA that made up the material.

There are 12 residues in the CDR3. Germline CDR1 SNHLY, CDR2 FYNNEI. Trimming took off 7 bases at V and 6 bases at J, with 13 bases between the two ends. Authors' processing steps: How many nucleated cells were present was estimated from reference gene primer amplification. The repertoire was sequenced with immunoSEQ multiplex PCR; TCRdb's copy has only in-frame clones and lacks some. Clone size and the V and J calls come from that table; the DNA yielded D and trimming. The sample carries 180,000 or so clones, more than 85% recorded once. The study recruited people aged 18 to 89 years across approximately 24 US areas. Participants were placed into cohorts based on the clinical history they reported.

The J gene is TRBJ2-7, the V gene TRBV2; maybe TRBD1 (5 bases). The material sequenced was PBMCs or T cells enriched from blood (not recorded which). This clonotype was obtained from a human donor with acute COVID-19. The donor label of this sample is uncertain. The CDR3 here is CASNPQGSEQYF. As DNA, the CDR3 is TGTGCCAGCAACCCTCAGGGTTCCGAGCAGTACTTC.